A selection of T cell receptor beta chains follows, all from one sample in a study of regulatory dendritic cells for organ transplantation. The repertoire was sequenced with immunoSEQ multiplex PCR; TCRdb's copy has only in-frame clones and lacks some. Here the sample spans some 10,000 clones, approximately 70% being singletons. The specimen was memory CD8+ T cells from blood. These receptors were obtained from a human donor in good health. CDR3s include the opening cysteine and the closing phenylalanine or tryptophan. Each record gives: J gene, clone size, D gene, V gene, CDR3 DNA, CDR3 protein. D genes are given only for firm matches. The size of a clone is reported for some rows only, either as once, few or many, or as a class for expanded clones.

>TRBJ2-1|NA|TRBD1|TRBV18
TGTGCCAGCTCATACCCGGGACAGGGGAGCAATGAGCAGTTCTTC
CASSYPGQGSNEQFF
>TRBJ2-1|NA|TRBD2|TRBV6-5
TGTGCCAGCAGCTATGAGCGGGGGTCCTACAATGAGCAGTTCTTC
CASSYERGSYNEQFF
>TRBJ1-2|few|TRBD1|TRBV5-6
TGTGCCAGCAGCGACGTAAGGGCAGGGGGGCCCGCGGGCTACACCTTC
CASSDVRAGGPAGYTF
>TRBJ2-7|NA|NA|TRBV2
TGTGCCAGCAGTGGCGGAGGCCGGGCTTTCTCCTACGAGCAGTACTTC
CASSGGGRAFSYEQYF
>TRBJ1-1|NA|NA|TRBV6-6
TGTGCCAGCAGTTACGTGGGGGGCAGTCGGGTCGGAGCTTTCTTT
CASSYVGGSRVGAFF
>TRBJ2-5|NA|TRBD2|TRBV10-3
TGTGCCATCAGTGAGGTTAGCGGGATCAGACCCTCACAAGAGACCCAGTACTTC
CAISEVSGIRPSQETQYF
>TRBJ2-7|NA|TRBD1|TRBV4-1
TGCGCCAGCAGCCCTATTACGACAGGGACCTACGAGCAGTACTTC
CASSPITTGTYEQYF
>TRBJ2-5|NA|NA|TRBV7-6
TGTGCCAGCAGCCCCGGACGGGGACGGGAGACCCAGTACTTC
CASSPGRGRETQYF
>TRBJ2-1|NA|NA|TRBV6-5
TGTGCCAGCAGTGCACTGGCTGAGAATGAGCAGTTCTTC
CASSALAENEQFF
>TRBJ2-5|NA|NA|TRBV5-5
TGTGCCAGCAGCTCCCTCGAGGGGCCGACTAAAGAGACCCAGTACTTC
CASSSLEGPTKETQYF
>TRBJ2-1|NA|TRBD2|TRBV6-4
TGTGCCAGCAGTGACTCGGCGGGAGGCTACAATGAGCAGTTCTTC
CASSDSAGGYNEQFF
>TRBJ1-1|NA|NA|TRBV4-2
TGTGCCAGCAGCCAGATGACCATTATGGACACTGAAGCTTTCTTT
CASSQMTIMDTEAFF
>TRBJ1-1|NA|NA|TRBV11-2
TGTGCCAGCAGCTTAGTAACAGGGCCGAACACTGAAGCTTTCTTT
CASSLVTGPNTEAFF
>TRBJ1-2|NA|NA|TRBV5-4
TGTGCCAGCAGCTTAAACCTCCACGGCTACACCTTC
CASSLNLHGYTF
>TRBJ2-5|NA|TRBD2|TRBV5-5
TGTGCCAGCAGCTTGGAACCGGGAGGGTGGGAGACCCAGTACTTC
CASSLEPGGWETQYF
>TRBJ2-7|NA|NA|TRBV28
TGTGCCAGCAGTATCGCCGGGCCCTCCTACGAGCAGTACTTC
CASSIAGPSYEQYF
>TRBJ2-2|NA|TRBD1|TRBV6-5
TGTGCCAGCAGGACAGGGGGGAACACCGGGGAGCTGTTTTTT
CASRTGGNTGELFF